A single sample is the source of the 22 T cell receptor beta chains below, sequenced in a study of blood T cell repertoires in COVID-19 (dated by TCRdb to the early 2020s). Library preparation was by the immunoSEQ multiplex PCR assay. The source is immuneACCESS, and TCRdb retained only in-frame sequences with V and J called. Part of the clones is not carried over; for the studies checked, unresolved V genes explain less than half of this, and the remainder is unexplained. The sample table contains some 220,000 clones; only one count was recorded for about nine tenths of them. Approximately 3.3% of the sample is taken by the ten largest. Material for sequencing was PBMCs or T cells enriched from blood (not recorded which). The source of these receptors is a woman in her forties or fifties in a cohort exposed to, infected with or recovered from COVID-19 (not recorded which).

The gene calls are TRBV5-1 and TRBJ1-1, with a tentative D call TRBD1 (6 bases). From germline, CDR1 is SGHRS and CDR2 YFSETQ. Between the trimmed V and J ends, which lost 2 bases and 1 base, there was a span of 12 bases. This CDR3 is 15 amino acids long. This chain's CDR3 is CASSFGQIGNTEAFF. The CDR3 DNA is TGCGCCAGCAGCTTTGGACAGATCGGGAACACTGAAGCTTTCTTT. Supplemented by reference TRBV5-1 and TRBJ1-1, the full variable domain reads KAGVTQTPRYLIKTRGQQVTLSCSPISGHRSVSWYQQTPGQGLQFLFEYFSETQRNKGNFPGRFSGRQFSNSRSEMNVSTLELGDSALYLCASSFGQIGNTEAFFGQGTRLTVV.

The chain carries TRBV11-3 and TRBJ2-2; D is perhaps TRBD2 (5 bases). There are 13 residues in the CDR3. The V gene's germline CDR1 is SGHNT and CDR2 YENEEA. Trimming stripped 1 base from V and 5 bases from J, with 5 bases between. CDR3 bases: TGTGCCAGCAGCTTAGGACTAACCGGGGAGCTGTTTTTT. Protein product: CASSLGLTGELFF. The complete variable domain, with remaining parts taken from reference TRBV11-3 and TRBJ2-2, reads EAGVVQSPRYKIIEKKQPVAFWCNPISGHNTLYWYLQNLGQGPELLIRYENEEAVDDSQLPKDRFSAERLKGVDSTLKIQPAELGDSAVYLCASSLGLTGELFFGEGSRLTVL.

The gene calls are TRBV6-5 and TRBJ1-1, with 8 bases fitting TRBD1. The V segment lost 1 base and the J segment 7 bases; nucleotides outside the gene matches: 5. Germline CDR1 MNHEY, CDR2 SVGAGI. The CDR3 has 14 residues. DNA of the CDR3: TGTGCCAGCAGTTACTTAGAGACAGGGGATGAAGCTTTCTTT. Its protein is CASSYLETGDEAFF.

The CDR3 sequence: CASSYDRGYTF. The CDR3, as DNA: TGTGCCAGCAGTTACGACAGGGGCTACACCTTC. V is TRBV6-2 or TRBV6-3 and J is TRBJ1-2; D is possibly TRBD1 (6 bases). Trimming took 2 bases from V and 8 from J, leaving 6 bases between them. The germline V gene encodes CDR1 MNHEY and CDR2 SVGEGT. The CDR3 sequence is 11 residues long.

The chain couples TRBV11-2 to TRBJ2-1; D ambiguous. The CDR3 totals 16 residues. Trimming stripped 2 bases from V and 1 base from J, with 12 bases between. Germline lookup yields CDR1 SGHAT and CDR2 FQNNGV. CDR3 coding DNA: TGTGCCAGCAGCTTAAGAGGTTGGCCATCCTACAATGAGCAGTTCTTC. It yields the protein CASSLRGWPSYNEQFF.

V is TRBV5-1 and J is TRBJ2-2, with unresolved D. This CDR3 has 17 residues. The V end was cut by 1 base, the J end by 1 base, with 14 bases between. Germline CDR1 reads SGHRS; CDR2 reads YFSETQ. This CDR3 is CASSLFVSELNTGELFF. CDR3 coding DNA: TGCGCCAGCAGCTTGTTTGTGTCTGAGTTGAACACCGGGGAGCTGTTTTTT.

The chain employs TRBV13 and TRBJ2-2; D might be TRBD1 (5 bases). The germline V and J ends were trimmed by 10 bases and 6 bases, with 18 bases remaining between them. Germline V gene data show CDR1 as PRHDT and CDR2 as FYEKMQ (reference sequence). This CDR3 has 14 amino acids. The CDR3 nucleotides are TGTGCCACCCTAAGACTGGACATGGCCGGGGAGCTGTTTTTT. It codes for CATLRLDMAGELFF.

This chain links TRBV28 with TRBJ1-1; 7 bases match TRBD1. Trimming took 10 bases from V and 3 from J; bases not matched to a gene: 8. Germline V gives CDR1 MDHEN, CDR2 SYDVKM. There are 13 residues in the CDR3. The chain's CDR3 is CATLGGFDTEAFF. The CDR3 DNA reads TGTGCCACCCTAGGGGGCTTTGACACTGAAGCTTTCTTT.

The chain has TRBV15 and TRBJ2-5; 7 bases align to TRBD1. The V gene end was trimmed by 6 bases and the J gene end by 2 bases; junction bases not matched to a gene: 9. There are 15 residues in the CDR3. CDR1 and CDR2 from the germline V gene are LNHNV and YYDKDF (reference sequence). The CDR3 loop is CATRRQGGQQETQYF. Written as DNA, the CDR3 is TGTGCCACCAGAAGACAGGGCGGACAACAAGAGACCCAGTACTTC.

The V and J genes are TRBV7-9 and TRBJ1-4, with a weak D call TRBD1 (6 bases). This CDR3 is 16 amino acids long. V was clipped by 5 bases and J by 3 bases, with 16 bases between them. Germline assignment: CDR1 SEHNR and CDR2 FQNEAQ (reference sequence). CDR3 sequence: CASSTSRGASNEKLFF. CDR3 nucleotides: TGTGCCAGCAGCACTTCACGGGGGGCCTCTAATGAAAAACTGTTTTTT. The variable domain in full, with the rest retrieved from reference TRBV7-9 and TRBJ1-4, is DTGVSQNPRHKITKRGQNVTFRCDPISEHNRLYWYRQTLGQGPEFLTYFQNEAQLEKSRLLSDRFSAERPKGSFSTLEIQRTEQGDSAMYLCASSTSRGASNEKLFFGSGTQLSVL.

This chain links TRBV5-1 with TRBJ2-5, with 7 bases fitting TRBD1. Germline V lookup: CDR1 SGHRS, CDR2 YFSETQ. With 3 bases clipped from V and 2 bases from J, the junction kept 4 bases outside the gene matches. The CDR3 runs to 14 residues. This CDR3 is CASSWMGQQETQYF. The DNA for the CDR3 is TGCGCCAGCAGCTGGATGGGACAGCAAGAGACCCAGTACTTC.

The CDR3 loop reads CASSEREGYFLAGELFF. The CDR3 DNA reads as TGTGCCAGCAGTGAGCGGGAGGGGTATTTTTTGGCCGGGGAGCTGTTTTTT. The V and J genes are TRBV6-1 and TRBJ2-2; 9 bases align to TRBD2. V shed 3 bases, J shed 6 bases, and the junction held 11 bases outside the gene matches. Germline assignment: CDR1 MNHNS and CDR2 SASEGT. The CDR3 runs to 17 residues.

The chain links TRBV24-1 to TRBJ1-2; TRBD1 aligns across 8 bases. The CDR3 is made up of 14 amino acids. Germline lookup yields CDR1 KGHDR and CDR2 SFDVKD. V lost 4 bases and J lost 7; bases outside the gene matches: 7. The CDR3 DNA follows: TGTGCCACCAGTGAGGTCGGACAGGGAAGTGGCTACACCTTC. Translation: CATSEVGQGSGYTF.

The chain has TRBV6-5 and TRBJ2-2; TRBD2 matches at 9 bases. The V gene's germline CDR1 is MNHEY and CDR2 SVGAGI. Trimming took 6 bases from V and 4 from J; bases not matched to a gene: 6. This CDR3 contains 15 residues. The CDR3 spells CASRSPGLATGELFF. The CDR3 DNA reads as TGTGCCAGCAGATCACCGGGACTAGCCACCGGGGAGCTGTTTTTT.

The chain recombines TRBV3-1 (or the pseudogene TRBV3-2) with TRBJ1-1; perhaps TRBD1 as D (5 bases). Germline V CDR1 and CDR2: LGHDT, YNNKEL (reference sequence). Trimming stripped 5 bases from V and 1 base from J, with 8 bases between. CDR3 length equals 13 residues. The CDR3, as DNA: TGTGCCAGCAGCAAGCAGGGGAACACTGAAGCTTTCTTT. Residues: CASSKQGNTEAFF.

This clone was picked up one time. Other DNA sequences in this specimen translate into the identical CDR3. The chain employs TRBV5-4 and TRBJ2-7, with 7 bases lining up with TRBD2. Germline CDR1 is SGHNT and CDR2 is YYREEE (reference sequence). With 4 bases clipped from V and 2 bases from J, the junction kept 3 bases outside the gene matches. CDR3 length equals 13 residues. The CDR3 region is CASSLGRAYEQYF. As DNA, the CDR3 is TGTGCCAGCAGCCTTGGGAGGGCCTACGAGCAGTACTTC.

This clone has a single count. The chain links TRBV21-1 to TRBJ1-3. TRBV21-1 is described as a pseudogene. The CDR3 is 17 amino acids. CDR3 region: CASSPRGSLTDGNTIYF. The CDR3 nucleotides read TGTGCCAGCAGCCCCCGAGGCTCTTTGACGGATGGAAACACCATATATTTT.

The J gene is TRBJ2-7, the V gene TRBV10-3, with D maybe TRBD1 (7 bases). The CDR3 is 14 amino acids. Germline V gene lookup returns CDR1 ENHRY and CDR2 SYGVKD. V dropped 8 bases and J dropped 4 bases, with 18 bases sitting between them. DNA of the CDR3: TGTGCCATCCGGGAGAACCGGGACAGATACGAGCAGTACTTC. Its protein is CAIRENRDRYEQYF.

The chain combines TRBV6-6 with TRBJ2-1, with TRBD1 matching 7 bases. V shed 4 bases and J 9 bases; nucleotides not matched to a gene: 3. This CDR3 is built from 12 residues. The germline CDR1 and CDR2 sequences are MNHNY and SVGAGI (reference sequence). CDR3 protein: CASSSTGVEQFF. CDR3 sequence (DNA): TGTGCCAGCAGTTCCACAGGGGTTGAGCAGTTCTTC.

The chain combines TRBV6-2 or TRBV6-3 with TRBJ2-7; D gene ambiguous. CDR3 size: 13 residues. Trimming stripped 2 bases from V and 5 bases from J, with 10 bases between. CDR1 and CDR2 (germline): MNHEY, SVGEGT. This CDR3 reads CASSYPSVDEQYF. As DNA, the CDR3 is TGTGCCAGCAGTTACCCCTCAGTGGACGAGCAGTACTTC.

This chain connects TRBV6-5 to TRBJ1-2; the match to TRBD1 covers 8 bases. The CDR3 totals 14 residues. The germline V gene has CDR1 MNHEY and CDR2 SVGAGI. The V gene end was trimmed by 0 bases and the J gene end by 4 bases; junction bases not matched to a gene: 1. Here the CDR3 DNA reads TGTGCCAGCAGTTACTCGCAGGGGGCCTATGGCTACACCTTC. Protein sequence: CASSYSQGAYGYTF.

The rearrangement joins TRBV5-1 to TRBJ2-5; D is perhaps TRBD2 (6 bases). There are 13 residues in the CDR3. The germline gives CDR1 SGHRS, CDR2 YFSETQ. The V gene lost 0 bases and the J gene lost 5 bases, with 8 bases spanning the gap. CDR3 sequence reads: CASSLGAGETQYF. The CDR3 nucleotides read TGCGCCAGCAGCTTGGGGGCGGGGGAGACCCAGTACTTC.